This T cell receptor beta chain was captured by sequencing in a study of vaccination effects on CD4 cells after COVID-19. Notes on this clone: What it recognizes is unknown.

The CDR3 totals 14 residues. Germline V gene lookup returns CDR1 SGHRS and CDR2 YFSETQ. The J segment lost 7 bases and the V segment lost 0 bases, leaving 3 bases of the junction unmatched. CD4+ T cells specific for antigen were expanded with viral peptide pools by the ViraFEST assay before sequencing. Cells that had been cultured for less than 13 days were the source of isolated CD4+ T cells. Infection with SARS-CoV-2 occurred in the person between March and December 2020, and PCR confirmed it. IL-2 medium took the place of half the medium on both days 3 and 7. The assay was immunoSEQ multiplex PCR, and TCRdb's table has in-frame clones only and misses some. Altogether tens of thousands of clones are present, under 80% being singletons, with the ten largest covering around 30%.

V and J are TRBV5-1 and TRBJ1-4, with 7 bases matching TRBD1. This clonotype was obtained from a human donor who had a prior SARS-CoV-2 infection. The sequenced sample was CD4+ T cells from PBMCs cultured with a peptide pool, obtained before COVID-19 vaccination. DNA for the CDR3: TGCGCCAGCAGCTTGGGACAGGGAGCTGAAAAACTGTTTTTT. Amino acids: CASSLGQGAEKLFF.